Here is one T cell receptor (beta chain) with its context. Its specificity is unknown. This record comes from a study of shared clonotypes between healthy human individuals. Looking at the study overall: Per-donor plates numbered three CD4 naive, three CD4 memory, two CD8 naive and one CD8 memory.

All donors were healthy HIV-negative adults lacking recent acute infections or vaccinations. CD45RA-negative memory and CD45RA+ naive subsets were split from the CD4+ cells. Study-wide results and caveats: Approximately 5% of naive CD4 clonotypes were shared across a few donors.

This CDR3 has 12 residues. In germline, CDR1 is ENHRY, CDR2 SYGVKD. Sequencing was performed with immunoSEQ multiplex PCR; in TCRdb, only in-frame clones are kept and a portion is missing. This table has about 1 million clones, 65% to 75% appearing once. The J gene is TRBJ2-5, the V gene TRBV10-3; a possible D gene is TRBD1 (6 bases). Judging by the DNA end, TRBJ2-7 fits better; the J call may be wrong. Sequenced input: memory CD4+ T cells sorted from blood. Stated subset: CD45RA-negative fraction. This sequence was found in a man between 18 and 29 years old in good health. The CDR3 sequence is CASKTGEYEQYF. The CDR3 bases are TGTGCCTCTAAGACAGGAGAGTACGAGCAGTACTTC.